A selection of T cell receptor beta chains follows, all from one sample in a study of cytomegalovirus exposure and HLA in healthy donors. Libraries were prepared by immunoSEQ multiplex PCR; TCRdb keeps only in-frame clonotypes and omits some of them. The table lists under 130,000 clones. The sequenced material came from PBMCs. Receptor source: a man aged 50 or older in good health and CMV-seronegative. Each CDR3 is given with its conserved first and last residue. A D gene is named only where the DNA matches it firmly.

j_gene | d_gene | v_gene | len | CDR3nt | CDR3aa
TRBJ1-1 | . | TRBV7-8 | 11 | TGTGCCAGCAGACTGTACACTGAAGCTTTCTTT | CASRLYTEAFF
TRBJ2-1 | TRBD1 | TRBV29-1 | 13 | TGCAGCGTTGAACCCAGGACAGGGCTGGGTGAGTTCTTC | CSVEPRTGLGEFF
TRBJ1-2 | TRBD1 | TRBV5-3 | 16 | TGTGCCAGAAGCTGGAGCCGACAGGGTGGGACTTATGGCTACACCTTC | CARSWSRQGGTYGYTF
TRBJ1-1 | TRBD1 | TRBV19 | 19 | TGTGCCAGTAAGACCACCCGGAGCCGGGACAGGGGAATGAACACTGAAGCTTTCTTT | CASKTTRSRDRGMNTEAFF
TRBJ2-3 | . | TRBV5-1 | 14 | TGCGCCAGCAGCTTTGGGGGCGAAGGAGATACGCAGTATTTT | CASSFGGEGDTQYF
TRBJ2-1 | . | TRBV19 | 12 | TGTGCCAGTGGGGCCCGGGCCTATGAGCAGTTCTTC | CASGARAYEQFF
TRBJ1-1 | . | TRBV10-3 | 12 | TGTGCCATCAGGGGGGACTTTACTGAAGCTTTCTTT | CAIRGDFTEAFF
TRBJ1-1 | TRBD1 | TRBV14 | 16 | TGTGCCAGCAGCCAACCCGGGACAGGGTCCGTCACTGAAGCTTTCTTT | CASSQPGTGSVTEAFF
TRBJ1-2 | . | TRBV7-8 | 15 | TGTGCCAGCACCCTCGAGGGCTCGGCAAACTATGGCTACACCTTC | CASTLEGSANYGYTF
TRBJ1-2 | TRBD1 | TRBV28 | 14 | TGTGCCAGCAGTGCCGGGACAGGGATGTATGGCTACACCTTC | CASSAGTGMYGYTF
TRBJ1-1 | TRBD1 | TRBV7-2 | 15 | TGTGCCAGCAGCGCGCAAGGGGGCGTGAACACTGAAGCTTTCTTT | CASSAQGGVNTEAFF
TRBJ2-1 | TRBD2 | TRBV9 | 17 | TGTGCCAGCAGCGTAGGTGGACTAGCGGGAACCATTAATGAGCAGTTCTTC | CASSVGGLAGTINEQFF
TRBJ1-2 | . | TRBV12-5 | 14 | TGTGCTAGTGGTTTGGGTAACAGGGACTATGGCTACACCTTC | CASGLGNRDYGYTF
TRBJ2-5 | . | TRBV2 | 15 | TGTGCCAGCAGTGAACGAGACATGGTTGGGGAGACCCAGTACTTC | CASSERDMVGETQYF
TRBJ1-1 | . | TRBV4-3 | 18 | TGCGCCAGCAGCCCAGGGGTCAGGATTCGTAAAGGGGACACTGAAGCTTTCTTT | CASSPGVRIRKGDTEAFF
TRBJ2-7 | . | TRBV7-2 | 16 | TGTGCCAGCAGCTTAGCGTTGAGGCCCTTCGGGAACGAGCAGTACTTC | CASSLALRPFGNEQYF
TRBJ2-3 | TRBD2 | TRBV7-9 | 15 | TGTGCCAGCAGCTTAGGACTAGCGAGCACAGATACGCAGTATTTT | CASSLGLASTDTQYF
TRBJ1-4 | . | TRBV4-3 | 15 | TGCGCCAGCAGCCAGGAGACAGCTACTAATGAAAAACTGTTTTTT | CASSQETATNEKLFF
TRBJ2-2 | TRBD1 | TRBV7-9 | 14 | TGTGCCAGCCCGGGACAGCGGAGCACCGGGGAGCTGTTTTTT | CASPGQRSTGELFF
TRBJ2-7 | TRBD1 | TRBV10-3 | 12 | TGTGCCATGGGACAGGGGGCCTACGAGCAGTACTTC | CAMGQGAYEQYF
TRBJ2-1 | TRBD1 | TRBV18 | 15 | TGTGCCAGCTCACCGGGACAGCTCTCCTACAATGAGCAGTTCTTC | CASSPGQLSYNEQFF
TRBJ2-7 | TRBD1 | TRBV6-5 | 15 | TGTGCCAGCAGTTACACCGGGACAGGGGTTCGCGAGCAGTACTTC | CASSYTGTGVREQYF
TRBJ1-5 | . | TRBV6-1 | 14 | TGTGCCAGCACCCCAGGTCCCTCCAATCAGCCCCAGCATTTT | CASTPGPSNQPQHF
TRBJ1-1 | . | TRBV7-2 | 15 | TGTGCCAACCGGTTCACAGCCGGCCTGGACACTGAAGCTTTCTTT | CANRFTAGLDTEAFF
TRBJ1-4 | . | TRBV7-2 | 14 | TGTGCCAGCAGCTTTACGGTCGGAACCGGGAAACTGTTTTTT | CASSFTVGTGKLFF
TRBJ2-7 | . | TRBV5-1 | 17 | TGCGCCAGCAGCTTGAATGGGGCAGGCCAGAGCTCCTACGAGCAGTACTTC | CASSLNGAGQSSYEQYF
TRBJ2-7 | . | TRBV4-3 | 15 | TGCGCCAGCAGCCAGTCGCATACCTATGCCTACGAGCAGTACTTC | CASSQSHTYAYEQYF
TRBJ2-7 | . | TRBV9 | 14 | TGTGCCAGCAGCGTATATCCCCTCCCGGGCGAGCAGTACTTC | CASSVYPLPGEQYF
TRBJ1-3 | . | TRBV19 | 15 | TGTGCCAGTAGTACGGAGACAGTTTCTGGAAACACCATATATTTT | CASSTETVSGNTIYF